A single T cell receptor beta chain is shown here with its context. This specimen belongs to a study of T cells in Graves' hyperthyroidism and ophthalmopathy. The hyperthyroidism patients had all been newly diagnosed, and their disease duration was under 2 months. Their ages ranged from 18 to 65 years. The CDR3 extends over 15 amino acids. Germline CDR1 is MNHEY and CDR2 is SVGEGT. V dropped 5 bases and J dropped 7; count of bases not matched to a gene: 11. What was amplified from RNA transcripts were TCR beta CDR3 regions. In the first-round RT-PCR of the TCR CDR3, the HTBI primer set was used. TCRdb fed the multiplex PCR reads into MiXCR, producing one record per CDR3 protein. This sample has about 740,000 distinct CDR3 sequences, with 12% to 15% found just once.

The sequence came from a woman in her late teens or twenties with Graves' hyperthyroidism. The sample consisted of blood. The genes are TRBV6-2 or TRBV6-3 and TRBJ2-1, with 7 bases that match TRBD2. CDR3 in amino acids: CASSGPSGWRNEQFF. The CDR3 DNA reads as TGTGCCAGCAGTGGGCCTAGCGGTTGGCGGAATGAGCAGTTCTTC.